Presented here are 2 T cell receptor beta chains from one specimen sequenced in a study of T cell changes during pregnancy in multiple sclerosis. Measured with immunoSEQ multiplex PCR; TCRdb has only the in-frame clones, and not every one. The table shows roughly 52,000 clones, with 85% to 95% occurring only once. Specimen: CD8+ T cells from peripheral blood mononuclear cells, collected before pregnancy. All receptors come from a female donor with multiple sclerosis, enrolled in a pregnancy study.

V and J are TRBV5-5 and TRBJ2-7, with 8 bases lining up with TRBD1. This CDR3 is built from 14 residues. V lost 4 bases to trimming and J lost 5 bases; unmatched junction nucleotides: 8. Germline V gene sequence: CDR1 SGHKS, CDR2 YYEKEE (reference sequence). CDR3 in DNA: TGTGCCAGCAGCCCCGGAGCCAGGGGGCACGAGCAGTACTTC. Protein sequence: CASSPGARGHEQYF.

The V gene is TRBV9, the J gene TRBJ2-6; 8 bases are shared with TRBD1. The germline gives CDR1 SGDLS, CDR2 YYNGEE. This CDR3 has 17 amino acids. J was trimmed by 4 bases and V by 3 bases; bases with no gene match: 9. The DNA of the CDR3 is TGTGCCAGCAGCGCAGGACAGGGCCCCTACGGGGCCAACGTCCTGACTTTC. The encoded protein is CASSAGQGPYGANVLTF.